This TCR beta chain is drawn from a study of blood T cells in healthy people across ages. The germline V and J ends were trimmed by 3 bases and 4 bases, with 12 bases remaining between them. The CDR3 runs to 14 residues. The V gene's germline CDR1 is LGHNA and CDR2 YNFKEQ. A note on this clonotype: The antigen remains unidentified.

Overall study findings and caveats: Observed TCR beta diversity per million T cells went down as age went up. This fall followed a roughly linear course with age. Aged donors had fewer naive CD4+ cells and lower diversity than long-lived donors.

The authors ran a second PCR of 7 to 11 cycles using a sample-barcoded 5' primer and a J-beta primer mix. TCRdb reprocessed the 5' RACE reads via MiXCR and lists one record per CDR3 protein. The sample holds around 670,000 distinct CDR3 sequences, 25% to 30% seen once. Material: blood. The chain joins TRBV4-2 to TRBJ1-2; TRBD1 is a possible D gene (6 bases). This TCR derives from a woman of 80 years or more in good health. The CDR3 reads CASSQVGQTYGYTF. CDR3 DNA sequence: TGTGCCAGCAGCCAGGTCGGACAGACCTATGGCTACACCTTC.